The 14 T cell receptor beta chains reported below all come from one sample, sequenced in a study of T cell responses to AZD1222 COVID-19 vaccine. The assay was immunoSEQ multiplex PCR, and TCRdb's table has in-frame clones only and misses some. The table lists 87,000 or so clones, roughly 90% of them singletons. The sequences come from peripheral blood, collected on day 0 of AZD1222 vaccination. These receptors were collected from an adult in good health.

The chain carries TRBV3-1 (or the pseudogene TRBV3-2) and TRBJ2-7; D is perhaps TRBD1 (5 bases). V lost 2 bases, J lost 3 bases, and 14 bases lay in between. The V gene's germline CDR1 is LGHDT and CDR2 YNNKEL (reference sequence). CDR3 size: 15 residues. The CDR3 nucleotides read TGTGCCAGCAGCCAAAGAAGGGGTCAGATCTACGAGCAGTACTTC. Translating gives CASSQRRGQIYEQYF.

The chain joins TRBV18 to TRBJ2-1; D is uncertain. CDR1 is KGHSH and CDR2 is LQKENI in the germline V gene. The CDR3 has 14 amino acids. Between the trimmed V and J ends, which lost 0 bases and 5 bases, there was a span of 8 bases. CDR3 loop: CASSPPEGNNEQFF. CDR3 DNA: TGTGCCAGCTCACCACCGGAAGGGAACAATGAGCAGTTCTTC. The whole variable domain, filled in from reference TRBV18 and TRBJ2-1, reads NAGVMQNPRHLVRRRGQEARLRCSPMKGHSHVYWYRQLPEEGLKFMVYLQKENIIDESGMPKERFSAEFPKEGPSILRIQQVVRGDSAAYFCASSPPEGNNEQFFGPGTRLTVL.

V and J are TRBV18 and TRBJ2-7; TRBD1 might be the D (6 bases). V was cut by 2 bases and J by 0 bases, with 17 bases left in between. CDR1 and CDR2 (germline): KGHSH, LQKENI. There are 17 residues in the CDR3. CDR3 residues: CASSPSSATGNSYEQYF. The CDR3 DNA reads TGTGCCAGCTCACCATCGTCGGCGACAGGAAACTCCTACGAGCAGTACTTC. Full variable domain (missing parts from reference TRBV18 and TRBJ2-7): NAGVMQNPRHLVRRRGQEARLRCSPMKGHSHVYWYRQLPEEGLKFMVYLQKENIIDESGMPKERFSAEFPKEGPSILRIQQVVRGDSAAYFCASSPSSATGNSYEQYFGPGTRLTVT.

The chain links TRBV9 to TRBJ1-2; TRBD1 agrees at 8 bases. The CDR3 spans 16 residues. The trim removed 3 bases at V and 4 bases at J, leaving 11 bases unmatched. From germline, CDR1 is SGDLS and CDR2 YYNGEE. The CDR3 DNA is TGTGCCAGCAGCGCCCAGGGGGCATCAGAGGGCTATGGCTACACCTTC. Protein: CASSAQGASEGYGYTF.

This chain joins TRBV7-2 and TRBJ2-7; TRBD1 matches 7 bases. Germline CDR1 and CDR2: SGHTA and FQGNSA. The CDR3 length is 12 residues. Germline trimming cut 5 bases from V and 7 bases from J; bases unmatched to any gene: 5. CDR3 in amino acids: CASSPQDREQYF. CDR3 DNA sequence: TGTGCCAGCAGCCCTCAGGACAGGGAGCAGTACTTC.

Comments on this clone: Germline is not matched at one junction end, which may reflect a read error. The chain links TRBV2 to TRBJ1-5, with D hard to call. Germline V gene lookup returns CDR1 SNHLY and CDR2 FYNNEI. The CDR3 runs 11 residues. The CDR3 coding sequence is TGTGCCAGCAGAGAAGGTCAGCCCCAGCATTTT. This translates into CASREGQPQHF.

The J gene is TRBJ1-4, the V gene TRBV2; D perhaps matches TRBD1 (6 bases). Trimming left V 1 base short and J 3 bases short, with 18 bases between. The CDR3 covers 18 residues. CDR1 and CDR2 from the germline V gene are SNHLY and FYNNEI. The CDR3 loop is CASSEDGGLLGANEKLFF. CDR3 DNA: TGTGCCAGCAGTGAAGATGGGGGGCTCCTAGGAGCTAATGAAAAACTGTTTTTT.

The table lists this clone with a few counts. This chain joins TRBV7-9 and TRBJ1-1; D unresolved. The CDR3 is 13 amino acids. Germline V gene lookup returns CDR1 SEHNR and CDR2 FQNEAQ (reference sequence). V was shortened by 5 bases and J by 3 bases, with 10 bases between the two germline ends. The CDR3 is CASSPQWDTEAFF. The CDR3 nucleotides are TGTGCCAGCAGCCCGCAGTGGGACACTGAAGCTTTCTTT.

The J gene is TRBJ2-3, the V gene TRBV3-1 (or the pseudogene TRBV3-2), with unresolved D. The CDR3 totals 15 residues. Germline CDR1 is LGHDT and CDR2 is YNNKEL (reference sequence). The V gene lost 2 bases and the J gene lost 6 bases, with 15 bases spanning the gap. The CDR3 reads CASSQNSAPWDTQYF. The CDR3 nucleotides are TGTGCCAGCAGCCAAAACAGCGCCCCTTGGGATACGCAGTATTTT.

The chain combines TRBV5-6 with TRBJ1-1, with no clear D. The CDR3 is 15 amino acids. Trimming removed 4 bases from V and 0 bases from J, with 13 bases in between. Germline CDR1 and CDR2: SGHDT and YYEEEE. This chain's CDR3 is CASSRIQSMNTEAFF. The CDR3 nucleotides are TGTGCCAGCAGCCGAATACAGAGCATGAACACTGAAGCTTTCTTT.

The chain employs TRBV19 and TRBJ1-4; D is possibly TRBD1 (5 bases). CDR3 length equals 14 residues. Between the trimmed V and J ends, which lost 3 bases and 7 bases, there was a span of 12 bases. The germline gives CDR1 LNHDA, CDR2 SQIVND (reference sequence). CDR3 sequence reads: CASSMTAWGEKLFF. The CDR3 DNA reads as TGTGCCAGTAGTATGACAGCATGGGGTGAAAAACTGTTTTTT.

This chain joins TRBV19 and TRBJ1-4; D is perhaps TRBD1 (5 bases). V dropped 3 bases and J dropped 7 bases, with 15 bases sitting between them. The CDR3 is 15 amino acids. Germline CDR1 reads LNHDA; CDR2 reads SQIVND (reference sequence). The CDR3 protein is CASSIRQPRREKLFF. The CDR3 bases are TGTGCCAGTAGTATTCGACAGCCCCGCCGTGAAAAACTGTTTTTT.

This clone was observed a handful of times. The rearrangement uses TRBV11-3 and TRBJ2-5; TRBD1 might be the D (6 bases). CDR3 length: 16 residues. The germline V gene encodes CDR1 SGHNT and CDR2 YENEEA. The germline V and J ends were trimmed by 5 bases and 3 bases, with 19 bases remaining between them. The CDR3 protein is CASSLSSSTGEETQYF. CDR3 nucleotide sequence: TGTGCCAGCAGCCTCTCGAGTTCGACAGGTGAAGAGACCCAGTACTTC.

V gene TRBV18 combines with J gene TRBJ2-5, with TRBD1 matching over 11 bases. V lost 2 bases and J lost 1; bases outside the gene matches: 3. The CDR3 is 16 amino acids. Germline V gene data show CDR1 as KGHSH and CDR2 as LQKENI. CDR3 sequence reads: CASSPGTGGVQETQYF. In nucleotides, the CDR3 is TGTGCCAGCTCACCAGGGACAGGGGGTGTCCAAGAGACCCAGTACTTC.